This T cell receptor (beta chain) is drawn from a study of vaccination effects on CD4 cells after COVID-19. Study background: A couple of convalescent pre-vaccine samples were taken 142 and 148 days post-diagnosis.

Only in-frame clones appear in the TCRdb table, and some are missing; sequencing was by immunoSEQ multiplex PCR. The profile covers 55,000 to 90,000 clones, with 73% appearing a single time and under 6% taken by the ten largest. V lost 4 bases, J lost 0 bases, and 3 bases stayed unmatched. The CDR3 sequence is 15 residues long. Germline assignment: CDR1 SGHRS and CDR2 YFSETQ. Pools of viral peptides were used by the ViraFEST assay to expand antigen-specific CD4+ T cells ahead of sequencing. Following an approximately ten-day culture, CD4+ T cells were purified. This person's SARS-CoV-2 infection, confirmed by PCR, occurred between March and December 2020. Both day 3 and day 7 saw half the medium replaced with IL-2 medium. This clone has a single count. As yet, its antigen is unknown.

The chain carries TRBV5-1 and TRBJ2-2; TRBD1 agrees at 7 bases. The specimen comprised CD4+ T cells from PBMCs cultured with HIV peptides, sampled before COVID-19 vaccination. Subset meaning: HIV-1 Nef peptide pool negative control/reference culture. The clonotype comes from a human donor who had a prior SARS-CoV-2 infection. The CDR3 region is CASSEDRANTGELFF. Written as DNA, the CDR3 is TGCGCCAGCAGCGAAGACAGGGCGAACACCGGGGAGCTGTTTTTT.